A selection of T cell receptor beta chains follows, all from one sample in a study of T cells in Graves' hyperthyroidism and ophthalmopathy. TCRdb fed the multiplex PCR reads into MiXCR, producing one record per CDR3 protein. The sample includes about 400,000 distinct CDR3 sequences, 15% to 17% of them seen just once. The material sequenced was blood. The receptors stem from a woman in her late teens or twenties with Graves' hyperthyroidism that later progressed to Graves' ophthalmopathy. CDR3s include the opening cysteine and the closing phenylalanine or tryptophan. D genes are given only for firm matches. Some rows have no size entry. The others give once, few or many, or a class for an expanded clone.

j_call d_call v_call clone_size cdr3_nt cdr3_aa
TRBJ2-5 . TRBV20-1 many TGCAGTGCTAGAGATCTCAGGGCAGTAGAGGAGACCCAGTACTTC CSARDLRAVEETQYF
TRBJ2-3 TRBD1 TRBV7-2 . TGTGCCAGCAGCCCTCGGACAGGGATGCCAGATACGCAGTATTTT CASSPRTGMPDTQYF
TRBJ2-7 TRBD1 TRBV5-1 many TGCGCCAGCAGCCCGGCGTCGGACAGGGGGCTAGAGCAGTACTTC CASSPASDRGLEQYF
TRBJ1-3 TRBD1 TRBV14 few TGTGCCAGCAGCCGACAGGGGAGGTCTGGAAACACCATATATTTT CASSRQGRSGNTIYF
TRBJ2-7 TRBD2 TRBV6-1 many TGTGCCAGCAGGATCGGGACTAGCGGAGACTACGAGCAGTACTTC CASRIGTSGDYEQYF
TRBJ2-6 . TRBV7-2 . TGTGCCAGCAGTTACTACAACACCATCTCTGGGGCCAACGTCCTGACTTTC CASSYYNTISGANVLTF
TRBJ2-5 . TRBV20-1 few TGCAGTGCGACGAGAGGACTGGGAGAGACCCAGTACTTC CSATRGLGETQYF
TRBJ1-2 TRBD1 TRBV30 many TGTGCCTGGAACAGGGGAGGGTTGGGAGGTTATGGCTACACCTTC CAWNRGGLGGYGYTF
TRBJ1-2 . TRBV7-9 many TGTGCCAGCAGCTTACCCGGCTTTTATGGCTACACCTTC CASSLPGFYGYTF
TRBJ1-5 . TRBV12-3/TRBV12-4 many TGTGCCAGCGGAAAGGACTATAGCAATCAGCCCCAGCATTTT CASGKDYSNQPQHF
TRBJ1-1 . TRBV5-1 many TGCGCCAGCAGCTTGGAGGGGACGGACACTGAAGCTTTCTTT CASSLEGTDTEAFF
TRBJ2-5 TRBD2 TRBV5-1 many TGCGCCAGCAGCTTACCGGGAGGGCCGGAGACCCAGTACTTC CASSLPGGPETQYF
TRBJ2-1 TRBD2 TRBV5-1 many TGCGCCAGCAGGGAAACGAGGGGACTAGCGGGAACCTCCTACAATGAGCAGTTCTTC CASRETRGLAGTSYNEQFF
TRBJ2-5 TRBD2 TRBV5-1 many TGCGCCAGCAGCTTGAGCTTAGCGGGAGTTAGTGGAGAGACCCAGTACTTC CASSLSLAGVSGETQYF
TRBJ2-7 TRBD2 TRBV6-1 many TGTGCCAGCAGTTTCGCGTCGACTAGCGGAAGCTCCTACGAGCAGTACTTC CASSFASTSGSSYEQYF
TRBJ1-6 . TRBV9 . TGTGCCAGCAGCGCTCAAGACCCGTCACCCCTCCACTTT CASSAQDPSPLHF